This TCR beta chain came from a study of T cell responses to AZD1222 COVID-19 vaccine. Germline CDR1 MNHEY, CDR2 SVGAGI. V lost 1 base to trimming and J lost 3 bases, with 9 bases between them. CDR3 length equals 14 residues. As concerns this clone: As yet, its antigen is unknown.

Assay: immunoSEQ multiplex PCR; the TCRdb copy retains only in-frame clones and omits some. The sample shows about 160,000 clones, approximately 90% of them seen only once. Study outcomes and limitations: Scientists sampled the repertoires only once the peak T cell response had passed.

The chain links TRBV6-5 to TRBJ1-1; tentative D call: TRBD1 (5 bases). This material consisted of peripheral blood, taken 28 days after the second AZD1222 dose. The TCR was taken from an adult who received the AZD1222 COVID-19 vaccine. CDR3: CASSYFAGDTEAFF. CDR3 DNA sequence: TGTGCCAGCAGTTACTTCGCGGGGGACACTGAAGCTTTCTTT.